The clone carrying this T cell receptor (beta chain) turned up a few times. The data were taken from a study of OX40 agonist ivuxolimab in advanced cancers. Overall study context: Patients received ivuxolimab, an intravenous treatment, every 2 weeks at 0.01 to 10 mg/kg.

Data came from immunoSEQ multiplex PCR; TCRdb stores just in-frame clones and leaves some out. The data contain 40,000 to 60,000 clones, 81% of them singletons. The V end lost 0 bases, the J end lost 4 bases, and 5 bases lay between the germline ends. The CDR3 is 12 residues long. Germline V gene lookup returns CDR1 SGHKS and CDR2 YYEKEE (reference sequence). The sequencing used CD4+ or CD8+ T cells sorted from blood, collected in a trial of the OX40 agonist ivuxolimab. The V and J genes are TRBV5-5 and TRBJ2-7, with D uncertain. The clonotype comes from an adult with an advanced solid tumor such as melanoma, head and neck, liver or kidney cancer. In DNA form, the CDR3 reads TGTGCCAGCAGCTTGGTAGGTTACGAGCAGTACTTC. Encoded protein: CASSLVGYEQYF.